Listed here are 5 T cell receptor beta chains from one sample, sequenced in a study of blood T cell repertoires in COVID-19. Clones were sequenced by immunoSEQ multiplex PCR, and TCRdb holds only the in-frame ones, with some missing. The profile shows over 130,000 clones, approximately 90% of them singletons. The source material was peripheral blood. All receptors derive from a human donor in a cohort sampled during active COVID-19.

The chain links TRBV11-1 to TRBJ1-6; 10 positions agree with TRBD1. Germline assignment: CDR1 SGHAT and CDR2 FQDESV (reference sequence). This CDR3 comprises 16 residues. V gave up 5 bases and J gave up 7 bases; unmatched junction bases: 8. The CDR3 loop is CASSRDRGQRNSPLHF. DNA of the CDR3: TGTGCCAGCAGCCGCGACAGGGGGCAACGGAATTCACCCCTCCACTTT.

V and J are TRBV19 and TRBJ2-7, with 8 bases aligning to TRBD1. V lost 9 bases and J lost 6; bases outside the gene matches: 13. The length of the CDR3 is 14 residues. Germline CDR1 and CDR2: LNHDA and SQIVND (reference sequence). CDR3 in amino acids: CASQDRVGSGEQYF. CDR3 DNA sequence: TGTGCCAGCCAGGACAGGGTCGGATCGGGCGAGCAGTACTTC.

The chain uses TRBV7-2 and TRBJ1-3; D call uncertain. Germline V gene data show CDR1 as SGHTA and CDR2 as FQGNSA. V was trimmed by 1 base and J by 0 bases, leaving 4 bases between them. This CDR3 has 14 amino acids. The CDR3 loop is CASSLVSSGNTIYF. Written as DNA, the CDR3 is TGTGCCAGCAGCTTAGTCAGCTCTGGAAACACCATATATTTT.

This chain joins TRBV29-1 and TRBJ2-2, with a weak D call TRBD2 (5 bases). Per the germline V gene, CDR1 is SQVTM and CDR2 is ANQGSEA. Between the trimmed V and J ends, which lost 3 bases and 4 bases, there was a span of 12 bases. This CDR3 has 14 residues. CDR3: CSVDDRGSTGELFF. As DNA, the CDR3 is TGCAGCGTTGATGACCGGGGAAGCACCGGGGAGCTGTTTTTT.

V gene TRBV19 combines with J gene TRBJ2-1; 8 bases map to TRBD1. The trim removed 7 bases at V and 6 bases at J, leaving 8 bases unmatched. This CDR3 contains 14 residues. Germline V gives CDR1 LNHDA, CDR2 SQIVND (reference sequence). CDR3 loop: CASNDRGIFNEQFF. In nucleotides, the CDR3 is TGTGCCAGTAACGACAGGGGTATATTCAATGAGCAGTTCTTC.